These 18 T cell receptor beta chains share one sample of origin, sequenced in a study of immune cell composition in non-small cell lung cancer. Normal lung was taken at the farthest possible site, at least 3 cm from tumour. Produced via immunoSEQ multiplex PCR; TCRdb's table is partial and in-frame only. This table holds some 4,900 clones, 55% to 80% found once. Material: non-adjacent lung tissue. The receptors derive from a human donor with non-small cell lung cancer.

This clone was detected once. The CDR3 spells CASSWRGGNTDTQYF. DNA for the CDR3: TGTGCCAGCAGTTGGAGGGGAGGTAACACAGATACGCAGTATTTT. The V call is TRBV6-6, the J call TRBJ2-3, with D possibly TRBD2 on 6 matching bases. The CDR3 is made up of 15 amino acids. Per germline, CDR1 MNHNY and CDR2 SVGAGI (reference sequence). V was cut by 4 bases and J by 2 bases, with 13 bases left in between.

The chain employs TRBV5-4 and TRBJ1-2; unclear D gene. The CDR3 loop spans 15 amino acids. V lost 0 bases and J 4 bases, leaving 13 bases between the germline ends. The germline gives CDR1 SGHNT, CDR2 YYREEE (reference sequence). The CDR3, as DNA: TGTGCCAGCAGCTTGGAACGAAGCACTACCTATGGCTACACCTTC. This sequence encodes CASSLERSTTYGYTF. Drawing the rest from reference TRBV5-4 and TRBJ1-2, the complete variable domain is ETGVTQSPTHLIKTRGQQVTLRCSSQSGHNTVSWYQQALGQGPQFIFQYYREEENGRGNFPPRFSGLQFPNYSSELNVNALELDDSALYLCASSLERSTTYGYTFGSGTRLTVV.

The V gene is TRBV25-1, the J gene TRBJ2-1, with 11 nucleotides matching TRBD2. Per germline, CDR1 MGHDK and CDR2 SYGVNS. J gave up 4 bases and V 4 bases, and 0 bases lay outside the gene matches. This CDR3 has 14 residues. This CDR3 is CASSGLAGYNEQFF. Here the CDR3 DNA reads TGTGCCAGCAGTGGACTAGCGGGGTACAATGAGCAGTTCTTC. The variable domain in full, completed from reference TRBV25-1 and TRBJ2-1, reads EADIYQTPRYLVIGTGKKITLECSQTMGHDKMYWYQQDPGMELHLIHYSYGVNSTEKGDLSSESTVSRIRTEHFPLTLESARPSHTSQYLCASSGLAGYNEQFFGPGTRLTVL.

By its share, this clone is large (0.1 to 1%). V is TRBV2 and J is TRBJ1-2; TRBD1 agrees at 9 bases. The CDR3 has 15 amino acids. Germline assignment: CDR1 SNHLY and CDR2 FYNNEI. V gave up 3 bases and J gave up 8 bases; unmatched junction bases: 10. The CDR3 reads CASSDPGQGYGGYTF. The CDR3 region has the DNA TGTGCCAGCAGTGACCCGGGACAGGGTTATGGAGGCTACACCTTC. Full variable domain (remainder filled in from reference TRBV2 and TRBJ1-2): EPEVTQTPSHQVTQMGQEVILRCVPISNHLYFYWYRQILGQKVEFLVSFYNNEISEKSEIFDDQFSVERPDGSNFTLKIRSTKLEDSAMYFCASSDPGQGYGGYTFGSGTRLTVV.

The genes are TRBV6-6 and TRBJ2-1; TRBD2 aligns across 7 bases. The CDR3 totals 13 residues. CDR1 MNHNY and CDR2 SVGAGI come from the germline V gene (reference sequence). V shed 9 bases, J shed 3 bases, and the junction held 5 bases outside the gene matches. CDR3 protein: CASLRDYYNEQFF. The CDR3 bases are TGTGCCAGTCTTCGGGACTACTACAATGAGCAGTTCTTC.

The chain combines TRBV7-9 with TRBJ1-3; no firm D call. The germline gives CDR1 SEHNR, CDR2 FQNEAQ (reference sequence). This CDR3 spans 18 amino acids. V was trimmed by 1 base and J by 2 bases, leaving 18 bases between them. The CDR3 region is CASSLGGYDVRTGNTIYF. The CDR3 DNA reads TGTGCCAGCAGCTTAGGAGGGTACGATGTGCGAACTGGAAACACCATATATTTT. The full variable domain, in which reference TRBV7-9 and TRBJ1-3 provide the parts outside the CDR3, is DTGVSQNPRHKITKRGQNVTFRCDPISEHNRLYWYRQTLGQGPEFLTYFQNEAQLEKSRLLSDRFSAERPKGSFSTLEIQRTEQGDSAMYLCASSLGGYDVRTGNTIYFGEGSWLTVV.

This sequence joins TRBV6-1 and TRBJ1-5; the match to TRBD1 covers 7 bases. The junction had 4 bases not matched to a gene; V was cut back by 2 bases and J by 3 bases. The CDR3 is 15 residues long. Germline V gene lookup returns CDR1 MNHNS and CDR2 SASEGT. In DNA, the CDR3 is TGTGCCAGCAGTGAAACCAGGGGGGACAATCAGCCCCAGCATTTT. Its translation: CASSETRGDNQPQHF.

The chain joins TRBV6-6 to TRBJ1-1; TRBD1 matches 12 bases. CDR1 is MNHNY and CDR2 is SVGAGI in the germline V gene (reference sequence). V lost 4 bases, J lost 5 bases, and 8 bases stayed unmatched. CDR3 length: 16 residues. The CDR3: CASSSRDRGLGTEAFF. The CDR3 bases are TGTGCCAGCAGTTCCCGGGACAGGGGGCTGGGGACTGAAGCTTTCTTT.

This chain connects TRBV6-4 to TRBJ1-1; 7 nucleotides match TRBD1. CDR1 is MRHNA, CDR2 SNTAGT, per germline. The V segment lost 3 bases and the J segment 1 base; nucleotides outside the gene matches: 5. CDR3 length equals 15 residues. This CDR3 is CASSETGTANTEAFF. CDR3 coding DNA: TGTGCCAGCAGTGAAACCGGGACAGCGAACACTGAAGCTTTCTTT.

CDR3 in amino acids: CASSQDPGTSYNSPLHF. As DNA, the CDR3 is TGCGCCAGCAGCCAAGATCCGGGTACCTCCTATAATTCACCCCTCCACTTT. J is TRBJ1-6 and V is TRBV4-1, with D uncertain. The CDR3 runs to 17 residues. Germline V gives CDR1 MGHRA, CDR2 YSYEKL. V was trimmed by 0 bases and J by 0 bases, leaving 9 bases between them.

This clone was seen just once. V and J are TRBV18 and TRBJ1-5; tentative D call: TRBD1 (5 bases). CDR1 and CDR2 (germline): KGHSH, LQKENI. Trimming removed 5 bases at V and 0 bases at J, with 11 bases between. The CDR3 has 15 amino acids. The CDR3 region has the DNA TGTGCCAGCTCATCCACAGGATATAGCAATCAGCCCCAGCATTTT. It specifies CASSSTGYSNQPQHF.

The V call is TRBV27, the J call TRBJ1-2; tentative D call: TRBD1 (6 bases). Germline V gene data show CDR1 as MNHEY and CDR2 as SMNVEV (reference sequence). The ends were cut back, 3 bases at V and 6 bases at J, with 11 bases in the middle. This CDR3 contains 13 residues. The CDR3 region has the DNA TGTGCCAGCAGTTTGACAGGTACCCATGGCTACACCTTC. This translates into CASSLTGTHGYTF.

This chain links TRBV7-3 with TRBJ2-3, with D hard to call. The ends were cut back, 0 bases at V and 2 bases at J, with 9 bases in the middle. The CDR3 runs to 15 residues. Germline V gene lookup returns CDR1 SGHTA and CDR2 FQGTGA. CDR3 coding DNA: TGTGCCAGCAGCTTAACTAGCTCACACACAGATACGCAGTATTTT. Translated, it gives CASSLTSSHTDTQYF.

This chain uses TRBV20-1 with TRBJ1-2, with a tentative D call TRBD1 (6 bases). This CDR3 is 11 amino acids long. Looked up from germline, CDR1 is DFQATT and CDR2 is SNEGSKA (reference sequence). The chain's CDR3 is CRRGGDYGYTF. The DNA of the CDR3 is TGCAGAAGAGGGGGGGACTATGGCTACACCTTC.

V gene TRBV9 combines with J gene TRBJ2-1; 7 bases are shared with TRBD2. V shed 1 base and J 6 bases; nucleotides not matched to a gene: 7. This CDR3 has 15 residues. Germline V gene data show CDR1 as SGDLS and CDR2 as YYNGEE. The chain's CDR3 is CASSVRAGVGNEQFF. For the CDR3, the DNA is TGTGCCAGCAGCGTACGGGCGGGAGTTGGCAATGAGCAGTTCTTC.

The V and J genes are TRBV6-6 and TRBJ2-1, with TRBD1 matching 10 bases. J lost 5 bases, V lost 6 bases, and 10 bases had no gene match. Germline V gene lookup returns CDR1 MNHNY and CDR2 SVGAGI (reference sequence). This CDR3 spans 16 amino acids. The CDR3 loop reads CASSPTQGQGNNEQFF. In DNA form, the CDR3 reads TGTGCCAGCAGCCCTACCCAGGGACAGGGGAACAATGAGCAGTTCTTC.

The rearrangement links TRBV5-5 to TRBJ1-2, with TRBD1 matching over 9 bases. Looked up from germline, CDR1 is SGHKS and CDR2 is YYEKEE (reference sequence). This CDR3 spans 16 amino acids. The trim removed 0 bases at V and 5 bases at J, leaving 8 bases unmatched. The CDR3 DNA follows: TGTGCCAGCAGCTTGGGTCTGGGACAGGGAACTTATGGCTACACCTTC. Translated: CASSLGLGQGTYGYTF. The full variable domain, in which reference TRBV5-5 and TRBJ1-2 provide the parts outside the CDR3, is DAGVTQSPTHLIKTRGQQVTLRCSPISGHKSVSWYQQVLGQGPQFIFQYYEKEERGRGNFPDRFSARQFPNYSSELNVNALLLGDSALYLCASSLGLGQGTYGYTFGSGTRLTVV.

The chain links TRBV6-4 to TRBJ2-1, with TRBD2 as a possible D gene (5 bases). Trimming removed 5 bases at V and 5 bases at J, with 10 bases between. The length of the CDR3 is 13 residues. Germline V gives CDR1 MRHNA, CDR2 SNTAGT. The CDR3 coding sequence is TGTGCCAGCAGTTACGGGATGAACAATGAGCAGTTCTTC. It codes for CASSYGMNNEQFF.